A selection of T cell receptor beta chains follows, all from one sample in a study of blood T cells in healthy people across ages. MiXCR, applied by TCRdb to the 5' RACE reads, yields one record per CDR3 protein. Of more than 1,000,000 distinct CDR3 sequences in the sample, less than 25% were seen once. The same data also went into a second study, on T cells of mothers and their children.

The sequenced sample consisted of blood. All receptors derive from a girl aged 2 to 9 in good health. Each CDR3 is given with its conserved first and last residue. D genes are given only for firm matches. Where a row states a size, it is once, few, many or the class of an expanded clone; other rows omit it.

cdr3_aa cdr3_nt d_call v_call clone_size j_call
CASSKVPIHSAADTQYF TGTGCCAGCAGCAAAGTCCCTATTCATAGCGCGGCAGATACGCAGTATTTT - TRBV21-1 few TRBJ2-3
CASTRPSSYEQYF TGTGCCAGCACCCGCCCCAGTTCCTACGAGCAGTACTTC - TRBV28 - TRBJ2-7
CASSMGTAYEQYF TGTGCCAGCAGTATGGGGACAGCCTACGAGCAGTACTTC TRBD1 TRBV6-5 - TRBJ2-7
CASSYSPSYATNEKLFF TGTGCCAGCAGTTATTCGCCTTCGTATGCAACTAATGAAAAACTGTTTTTT - TRBV6-9 few TRBJ1-4
CASSMTSGGLTDRTDTQYF TGTGCCAGCAGCATGACTAGCGGGGGCCTCACGGACCGCACAGATACGCAGTATTTT TRBD2 TRBV7-2 few TRBJ2-3
CSVAPAGGGNTIYF TGCAGCGTGGCTCCAGCAGGGGGAGGAAACACCATATATTTT TRBD1 TRBV29-1 - TRBJ1-3
CASSLASGAEAFF TGTGCCAGCAGCTTAGCGTCGGGCGCTGAAGCTTTCTTT - TRBV7-8 few TRBJ1-1
CASSWGLSSGETQYF TGCGCCAGCAGCTGGGGGTTGTCTAGCGGGGAGACCCAGTACTTC TRBD2 TRBV5-1 - TRBJ2-5
CAISRSGLALEQFF TGTGCCATTTCCCGTTCGGGACTAGCCTTAGAGCAGTTCTTC TRBD2 TRBV7-6 - TRBJ2-1
CAISPSESDVGGYTF TGTGCCATCAGCCCTTCGGAGAGCGATGTCGGGGGCTACACCTTC - TRBV10-3 - TRBJ1-2
CASSWTSGPFRELFF TGCGCCAGCAGCTGGACTAGCGGGCCTTTTAGGGAGCTGTTTTTT TRBD2 TRBV5-1 few TRBJ2-2
CASSQELGPYYGYTF TGTGCCAGCAGCCAAGAACTAGGGCCTTACTATGGCTACACCTTC - TRBV3-1 few TRBJ1-2
CSAITNRRQYQETQYF TGCAGTGCTATCACAAACAGGAGACAGTACCAAGAGACCCAGTACTTC - TRBV20-1 few TRBJ2-5
CASSMVSDDEQYF TGTGCCAGCAGCATGGTTTCTGACGACGAGCAGTACTTC - TRBV9 - TRBJ2-7
CASSLLGYRTGELFF TGTGCCAGCAGTTTATTAGGCTACAGAACCGGGGAGCTGTTTTTT - TRBV28 - TRBJ2-2
CSVDGLNTEAFF TGCAGCGTTGACGGACTGAACACTGAAGCTTTCTTT - TRBV29-1 few TRBJ1-1
CASSSGTGSVSPLHF TGTGCCAGCAGCTCCGGGACAGGGTCCGTTTCACCCCTCCACTTT TRBD1 TRBV5-6 few TRBJ1-6
CASSLRGVRNNEKLFF TGTGCCAGCAGCTTACGAGGGGTCAGGAATAATGAAAAACTGTTTTTT - TRBV7-9 few TRBJ1-4
CSVDVSGLFETQYF TGCAGCGTGGACGTTAGCGGGTTGTTTGAGACCCAGTACTTC TRBD2 TRBV29-1 few TRBJ2-5
CASSFLSVIPGDQPQHF TGTGCCAGCAGTTTCCTGTCCGTCATTCCGGGGGATCAGCCCCAGCATTTT - TRBV27 few TRBJ1-5
CASSSSDPGRQETQYF TGTGCCAGCAGCTCCTCAGACCCGGGCAGACAAGAGACCCAGTACTTC - TRBV7-2 few TRBJ2-5
CASSYVGDEQFF TGTGCCAGCAGCTACGTTGGTGATGAGCAGTTCTTC - TRBV11-2 - TRBJ2-1
CASSPRLAGYTGELFF TGTGCCAGCAGTCCCCGACTAGCGGGATACACCGGGGAGCTGTTTTTT TRBD2 TRBV6-1 - TRBJ2-2
CASSLARAKTQYF TGTGCCAGCAGTTTAGCGAGGGCGAAGACCCAGTACTTC - TRBV12-3/TRBV12-4 - TRBJ2-5
CATRGRPTSGQFF TGTGCCACCAGGGGGCGGCCCACCAGTGGGCAGTTCTTC - TRBV24-1 few TRBJ2-1
CASIRLDGGNQPQHF TGTGCCAGCATTAGGTTAGATGGGGGCAATCAGCCCCAGCATTTT - TRBV6-1 - TRBJ1-5
CASSFAGAQDTEAFF TGTGCCAGCAGCTTTGCGGGGGCACAAGACACTGAAGCTTTCTTT - TRBV11-2 - TRBJ1-1
CASSRQGGLNTEAFF TGTGCCAGCAGTCGACAAGGGGGGTTGAACACTGAAGCTTTCTTT - TRBV5-5 - TRBJ1-1
CASSPGGSRETQYF TGTGCCAGCAGCCCCGGGGGCTCTAGGGAGACCCAGTACTTC - TRBV4-2 - TRBJ2-5
CASSLSREVTQYF TGTGCCAGCAGCTTGTCCAGGGAGGTGACCCAGTACTTC - TRBV5-5 few TRBJ2-5
CASSDSYYGYTF TGTGCCAGCAGTGACAGCTACTATGGCTACACCTTC - TRBV6-1 - TRBJ1-2
CSVEKDRVYEQYF TGCAGCGTTGAAAAGGACAGGGTCTACGAGCAGTACTTC TRBD1 TRBV29-1 - TRBJ2-7
CSAPYRGNTDTQYF TGCAGTGCGCCCTATAGGGGGAACACAGATACGCAGTATTTT - TRBV20-1 - TRBJ2-3
CASRSPGRYEQYF TGTGCCAGCAGATCCCCCGGGAGGTACGAGCAGTACTTC TRBD2 TRBV6-5 - TRBJ2-7
CSAPARGRLDEQFF TGCAGTGCTCCCGCTCGGGGGAGGCTCGATGAGCAGTTCTTC - TRBV20-1 few TRBJ2-1
CASSPGPRGSGNTIYF TGTGCCAGCAGCCCAGGGCCGCGCGGCTCTGGAAACACCATATATTTT - TRBV7-2 few TRBJ1-3